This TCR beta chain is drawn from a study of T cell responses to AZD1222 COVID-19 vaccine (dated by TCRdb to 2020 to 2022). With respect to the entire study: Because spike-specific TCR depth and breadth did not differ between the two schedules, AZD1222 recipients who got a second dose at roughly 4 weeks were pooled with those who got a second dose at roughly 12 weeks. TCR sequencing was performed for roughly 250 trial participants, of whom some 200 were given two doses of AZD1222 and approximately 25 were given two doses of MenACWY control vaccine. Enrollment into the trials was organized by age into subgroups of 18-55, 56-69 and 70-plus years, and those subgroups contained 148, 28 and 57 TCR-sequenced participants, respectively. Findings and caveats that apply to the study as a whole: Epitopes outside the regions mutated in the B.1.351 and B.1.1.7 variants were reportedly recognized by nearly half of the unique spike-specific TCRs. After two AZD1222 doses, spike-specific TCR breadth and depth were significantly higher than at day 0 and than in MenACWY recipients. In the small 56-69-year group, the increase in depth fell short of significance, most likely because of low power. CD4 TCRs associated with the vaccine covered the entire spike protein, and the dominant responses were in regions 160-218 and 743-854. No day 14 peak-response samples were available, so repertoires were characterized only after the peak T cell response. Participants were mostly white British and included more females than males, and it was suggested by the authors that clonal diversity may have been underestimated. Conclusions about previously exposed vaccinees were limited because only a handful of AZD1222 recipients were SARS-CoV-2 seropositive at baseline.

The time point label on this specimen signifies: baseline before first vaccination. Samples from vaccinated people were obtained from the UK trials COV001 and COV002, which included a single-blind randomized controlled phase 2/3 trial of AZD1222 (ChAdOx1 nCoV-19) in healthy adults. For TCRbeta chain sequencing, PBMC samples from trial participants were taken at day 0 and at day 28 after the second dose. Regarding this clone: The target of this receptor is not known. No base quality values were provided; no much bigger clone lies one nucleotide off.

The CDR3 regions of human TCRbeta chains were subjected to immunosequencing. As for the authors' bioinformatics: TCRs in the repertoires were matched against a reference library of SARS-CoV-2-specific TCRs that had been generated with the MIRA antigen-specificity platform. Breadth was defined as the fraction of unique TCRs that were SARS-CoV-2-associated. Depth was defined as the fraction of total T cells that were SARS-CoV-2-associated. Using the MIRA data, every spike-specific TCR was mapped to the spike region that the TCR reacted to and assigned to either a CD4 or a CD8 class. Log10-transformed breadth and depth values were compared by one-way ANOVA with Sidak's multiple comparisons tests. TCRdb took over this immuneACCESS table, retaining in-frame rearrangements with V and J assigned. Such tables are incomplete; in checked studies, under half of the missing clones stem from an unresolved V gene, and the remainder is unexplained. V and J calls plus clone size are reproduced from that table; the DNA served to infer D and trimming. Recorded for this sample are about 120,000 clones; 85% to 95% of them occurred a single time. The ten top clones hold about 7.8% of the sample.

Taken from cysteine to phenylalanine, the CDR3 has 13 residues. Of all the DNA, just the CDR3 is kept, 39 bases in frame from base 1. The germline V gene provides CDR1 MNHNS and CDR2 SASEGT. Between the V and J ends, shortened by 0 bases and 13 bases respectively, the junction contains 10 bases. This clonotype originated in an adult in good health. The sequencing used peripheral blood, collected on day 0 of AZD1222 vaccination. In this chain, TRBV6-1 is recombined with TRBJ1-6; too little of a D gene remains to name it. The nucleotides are TGTGCCAGCAGTGAAGCCCCCGTCGGGCCCCTCCACTTT. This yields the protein CASSEAPVGPLHF.